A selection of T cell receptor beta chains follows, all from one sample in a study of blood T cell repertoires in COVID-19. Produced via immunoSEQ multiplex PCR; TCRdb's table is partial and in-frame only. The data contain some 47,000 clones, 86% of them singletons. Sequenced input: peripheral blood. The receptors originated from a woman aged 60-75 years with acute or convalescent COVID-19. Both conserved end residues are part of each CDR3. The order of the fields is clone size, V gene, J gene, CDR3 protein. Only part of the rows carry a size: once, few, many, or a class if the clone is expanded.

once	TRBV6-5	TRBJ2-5	CASSKRVEETQYF
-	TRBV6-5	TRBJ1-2	CASSLEANYGYTF
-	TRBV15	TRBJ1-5	CATSAHTGQPQHF
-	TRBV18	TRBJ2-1	CASSPPSRQSYNEQFF
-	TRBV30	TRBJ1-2	CAWSVPSPLQGDGYTF
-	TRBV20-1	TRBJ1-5	CSASPGTGWQPQHF
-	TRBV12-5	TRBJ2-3	CASGLVADTQYF
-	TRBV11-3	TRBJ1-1	CASSPSTGTEAFF
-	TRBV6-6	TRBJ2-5	CASSLGTSGKETQYF
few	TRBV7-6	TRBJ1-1	CASSSRTGGNTEAFF
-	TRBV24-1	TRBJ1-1	CATSDSRQGASTEAFF
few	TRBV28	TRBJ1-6	CASTPPTGWSNSPLHF
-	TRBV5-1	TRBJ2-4	CASSLGTEENIQYF
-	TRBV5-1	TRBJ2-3	CASKAEARSLDTQYF
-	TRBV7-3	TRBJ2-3	CASSLGTSGDTQYF